The T cell receptor beta chain described here comes from a study of blood T cell repertoires in COVID-19. Authors' methods: Amplification of reference gene primers was used by the study to estimate nucleated cell counts. The data were produced by immunoSEQ multiplex PCR, yet TCRdb's version contains in-frame clones alone and is incomplete. The V and J calls and clone size come from that table; D and trimming were worked out from the DNA. The table lists approximately 270,000 clones, roughly 89% of them singletons. Sequenced input: PBMCs or T cells enriched from blood (not recorded which). This TCR derives from a woman aged 55-70 years who had recovered from COVID-19.

CDR3 sequence reads: CASSLIFPPRSDGYTF. DNA for the CDR3: TGTGCCAGCAGCTTAATCTTCCCCCCTCGGTCGGATGGCTACACCTTC. This chain uses TRBV7-2 with TRBJ1-2, with no clear D. In germline, CDR1 is SGHTA, CDR2 FQGNSA. The CDR3 is 16 amino acids. The V gene lost 2 bases and the J gene lost 6 bases, with 19 bases spanning the gap.